These 27 T cell receptor beta chains came from one sample sequenced in a study of blood T cell repertoires in COVID-19. Sequencing was performed with immunoSEQ multiplex PCR; in TCRdb, only in-frame clones are kept and a portion is missing. The repertoire holds hundreds of thousands of clones, about nine tenths seen once, with 1.4% in the top ten. The sample taken for sequencing was peripheral blood. The source is a woman aged 25-40 years with active or convalescent COVID-19.

V usage is TRBV3-1 (or the pseudogene TRBV3-2) and J usage is TRBJ1-1; 7 nucleotides match TRBD1. Germline trimming cut 1 base from V and 5 bases from J; bases unmatched to any gene: 13. Looked up from germline, CDR1 is LGHDT and CDR2 is YNNKEL (reference sequence). The CDR3 is 17 residues long. The CDR3 sequence is CASSQGLWTGTRTEAFF. As DNA, the CDR3 is TGTGCCAGCAGCCAAGGCCTCTGGACAGGAACCAGAACTGAAGCTTTCTTT.

The chain has TRBV5-1 and TRBJ2-7, with D possibly TRBD2 on 6 matching bases. The V gene's germline CDR1 is SGHRS and CDR2 YFSETQ. V dropped 0 bases and J dropped 5 bases, with 12 bases sitting between them. There are 14 residues in the CDR3. Here the CDR3 DNA reads TGCGCCAGCAGCTTGGAAGGGGCGGGGAACGAGCAGTACTTC. Its translation: CASSLEGAGNEQYF.

This chain connects TRBV5-5 to TRBJ2-1; 7 bases agree with TRBD1. Germline lookup yields CDR1 SGHKS and CDR2 YYEKEE (reference sequence). The CDR3 length is 15 residues. The junction had 8 bases not matched to a gene; V was cut back by 4 bases and J by 4 bases. The CDR3 loop reads CASSAPGQLYNEQFF. For the CDR3, the DNA is TGTGCCAGCAGCGCACCGGGACAGCTATACAATGAGCAGTTCTTC.

The chain links TRBV27 to TRBJ1-5, with D hard to call. V shed 0 bases and J shed 0 bases, with 18 bases lying between them. The CDR3 extends over 19 amino acids. CDR1 MNHEY and CDR2 SMNVEV come from the germline V gene (reference sequence). The CDR3 here is CASSLSGREIGYSNQPQHF. Written as DNA, the CDR3 is TGTGCCAGCAGTTTATCGGGGAGGGAAATAGGGTATAGCAATCAGCCCCAGCATTTT.

V gene TRBV11-2 combines with J gene TRBJ2-3; the D gene is possibly TRBD2 (5 bases). This CDR3 spans 15 amino acids. V was pared by 0 bases and J by 4 bases, with 11 bases between. Germline CDR1 SGHAT, CDR2 FQNNGV. The CDR3 spells CASSLDLRVSDTQYF. The CDR3 region has the DNA TGTGCCAGCAGCTTAGATCTGAGGGTGTCAGATACGCAGTATTTT.

The V and J genes are TRBV15 and TRBJ1-5; D not certain. V lost 5 bases and J lost 3, with 5 bases in between. The CDR3 is made up of 12 amino acids. Germline loops: CDR1 LNHNV, CDR2 YYDKDF (reference sequence). CDR3 DNA: TGTGCCACCAGCGGCTTCAATCAGCCCCAGCATTTT. Its translation: CATSGFNQPQHF.

The J gene is TRBJ2-7, the V gene TRBV7-9; TRBD1 agrees at 10 bases. Per germline, CDR1 SEHNR and CDR2 FQNEAQ (reference sequence). CDR3 length equals 17 residues. V was clipped by 1 base and J by 3 bases; unmatched bases: 9. The chain's CDR3 is CASSLVDWGQGFYEQYF. CDR3 nucleotide sequence: TGTGCCAGCAGCTTAGTGGATTGGGGACAGGGGTTCTACGAGCAGTACTTC.

The chain employs TRBV7-2 and TRBJ2-1, with D perhaps matching TRBD2 (8 bases). The CDR3 is 16 amino acids. V was shortened by 6 bases and J by 1 base, with 16 bases between the two germline ends. Per the germline V gene, CDR1 is SGHTA and CDR2 is FQGNSA. CDR3 DNA: TGTGCCAGCAGTAAGGGGGCTAGCGGGTCCTACAATGAGCAGTTCTTC. It is translated as CASSKGASGSYNEQFF.

The chain joins TRBV19 to TRBJ1-1; D may be TRBD1 (6 bases). Germline-derived CDR1 and CDR2 are LNHDA and SQIVND (reference sequence). CDR3 length: 13 residues. Trimming cost V 5 bases and J 4 bases, with 11 bases left between them. The CDR3 protein is CASSLVGGTEAFF. DNA for the CDR3: TGTGCCAGTAGTTTAGTAGGGGGCACTGAAGCTTTCTTT.

Written as DNA, the CDR3 is TGTGCTAGTGGTTGGACTAGCGGGGGCTCCTACGAGCAGTACTTC. It specifies CASGWTSGGSYEQYF. V gene TRBV12-5 combines with J gene TRBJ2-7; 13 positions agree with TRBD2. The germline V gene encodes CDR1 LGHNT and CDR2 FRNRAP. The CDR3 length is 15 residues. J was trimmed by 0 bases and V by 4 bases; bases with no gene match: 0.

V gene TRBV7-9 combines with J gene TRBJ1-6; D remains ambiguous. CDR3 length: 14 amino acids. Trimming pared 0 bases from V and 7 bases from J, leaving 7 bases between. Germline CDR1 is SEHNR and CDR2 is FQNEAQ (reference sequence). CDR3 coding DNA: TGTGCCAGCAGCTTAGCTGCTCAGAATTCACCCCTCCACTTT. The encoded protein is CASSLAAQNSPLHF.

The rearrangement uses TRBV7-9 and TRBJ2-3; TRBD1 agrees at 10 bases. The trim removed 6 bases at V and 3 bases at J, leaving 9 bases unmatched. Germline CDR1 SEHNR, CDR2 FQNEAQ (reference sequence). This CDR3 spans 16 amino acids. CDR3 nucleotides: TGTGCCAGCAGTCCCTCGCGGGACAGGGGTACAGATACGCAGTATTTT. As protein: CASSPSRDRGTDTQYF.

The V gene is TRBV5-6, the J gene TRBJ1-4; 7 nucleotides align to TRBD1. CDR3 length: 14 residues. V lost 4 bases to trimming and J lost 6 bases; unmatched junction nucleotides: 6. Germline CDR1 reads SGHDT; CDR2 reads YYEEEE. The CDR3 sequence: CASSVQGYDEKLFF. In nucleotides, the CDR3 is TGTGCCAGCAGCGTACAGGGGTATGATGAAAAACTGTTTTTT.

The CDR3 bases are TGTGCCAGCAGCCCGACTAGCACAGGCACAGATACGCAGTATTTT. Its protein product is CASSPTSTGTDTQYF. This chain links TRBV11-2 with TRBJ2-3; 7 bases line up with TRBD2. V lost 5 bases, J lost 1 base, and 6 bases stayed unmatched. This CDR3 contains 15 residues. Germline loops: CDR1 SGHAT, CDR2 FQNNGV.

With respect to this clone: A much larger clonotype is one base distant, so this may be a read error. Other DNA variants within this sample encode the same CDR3. CDR3 amino acids: CASSQEPAGGRLGGWNNEQFF. The CDR3 DNA sequence: TGTGCCAGCAGCCAGGAACCCGCAGGGGGAAGGTTGGGTGGGTGGAACAATGAGCAGTTCTTC. The J gene is TRBJ2-1, the V gene TRBV4-2; 7 nucleotides match TRBD1. The V segment lost 3 bases and the J segment 5 bases; nucleotides outside the gene matches: 25. Germline assignment: CDR1 LGHNA and CDR2 YNFKEQ. The CDR3 extends over 21 amino acids.

The rearrangement uses TRBV4-2 and TRBJ2-2, with 7 bases identical to TRBD1. Looked up from germline, CDR1 is LGHNA and CDR2 is YNFKEQ. This CDR3 comprises 15 residues. V lost 4 bases, J lost 3 bases, and 5 bases stayed unmatched. This CDR3 reads CASSLGQADTGELFF. DNA of the CDR3: TGTGCCAGCAGCCTCGGACAGGCGGACACCGGGGAGCTGTTTTTT.

J is TRBJ1-2 and V is TRBV4-1, with D tentatively TRBD1 (6 bases). The germline V gene encodes CDR1 MGHRA and CDR2 YSYEKL. The CDR3 sequence is 14 residues long. V was pared by 4 bases and J by 8 bases, with 17 bases between. CDR3 DNA: TGCGCCAGCAGCCCGTTAGGGGGTGGTTGGGGCTACACCTTC. Residues: CASSPLGGGWGYTF.

The chain couples TRBV19 to TRBJ1-1; TRBD1 agrees at 8 bases. The V segment lost 5 bases and the J segment 4 bases; nucleotides outside the gene matches: 6. Germline assignment: CDR1 LNHDA and CDR2 SQIVND (reference sequence). The CDR3 runs to 14 residues. DNA for the CDR3: TGTGCCAGTAGTTCAGGACAGGGCGGCACTGAAGCTTTCTTT. Amino acid sequence: CASSSGQGGTEAFF.

The sample holds one count of this clone. J is TRBJ1-2 and V is TRBV6-6; no definite D call. This CDR3 has 16 residues. Germline V gives CDR1 MNHNY, CDR2 SVGAGI (reference sequence). Trimming cost V 3 bases and J 0 bases, with 14 bases left between them. Here the CDR3 reads CASSYQVSASNYGYTF. Here the CDR3 DNA reads TGTGCCAGCAGTTATCAGGTTTCAGCTTCTAACTATGGCTACACCTTC.

V gene TRBV6-6 combines with J gene TRBJ2-7; 10 bases match TRBD2. CDR3 length: 13 residues. Trimming cost V 9 bases and J 4 bases; bases outside gene matches: 6. CDR1 MNHNY and CDR2 SVGAGI come from the germline V gene (reference sequence). CDR3 sequence (DNA): TGTGCCAGTTCCAAGCGGGGGGGGTACGAGCAGTACTTC. This sequence encodes CASSKRGGYEQYF.

The V gene is TRBV6-5, the J gene TRBJ2-1; 12 nucleotides line up with TRBD2. V gave up 10 bases and J gave up 8 bases; unmatched junction bases: 6. Germline V lookup: CDR1 MNHEY, CDR2 SVGAGI. The length of the CDR3 is 13 residues. In nucleotides, the CDR3 is TGTGCCACCAGGACTAGCGGGACCGATGAGCAGTTCTTC. Amino acids: CATRTSGTDEQFF.

This clone was observed a single time. The genes are TRBV20-1 and TRBJ1-2; possible D gene TRBD1, 6 bases. CDR1 is DFQATT and CDR2 is SNEGSKA in the germline V gene (reference sequence). With 4 bases removed from V and 6 bases from J, the gap between germline ends came to 9 bases. The CDR3 runs to 11 residues. This chain's CDR3 is CSAKGVDGYTF. CDR3 nucleotide sequence: TGCAGTGCTAAGGGGGTCGATGGCTACACCTTC.

The J gene is TRBJ2-2, the V gene TRBV30, with 8 bases fitting TRBD1. CDR3 length: 17 amino acids. Germline V lookup: CDR1 GTSNPN, CDR2 SVGIG (reference sequence). V lost 2 bases to trimming and J lost 7 bases; unmatched junction nucleotides: 15. As DNA, the CDR3 is TGTGCCTGGAGTCCAAGTGGGACAGGACTGAATGACGGGGAGCTGTTTTTT. This translates into CAWSPSGTGLNDGELFF.

The chain recombines TRBV5-1 with TRBJ2-4; perhaps TRBD1 as D (5 bases). The CDR3 runs 15 residues. The germline V and J ends were trimmed by 1 base and 5 bases, with 13 bases remaining between them. Germline-derived CDR1 and CDR2 are SGHRS and YFSETQ. The chain's CDR3 is CASSLNVQGQNIQYF. CDR3 bases: TGCGCCAGCAGCTTGAACGTCCAGGGCCAAAACATTCAGTACTTC.

The chain joins TRBV19 to TRBJ2-1, with 8 bases that match TRBD2. Germline CDR1 reads LNHDA; CDR2 reads SQIVND (reference sequence). The V segment lost 5 bases and the J segment 8 bases; nucleotides outside the gene matches: 5. The CDR3 contains 13 residues. CDR3 in amino acids: CASSGAGGYEQFF. In nucleotides, the CDR3 is TGTGCCAGTAGTGGGGCGGGAGGATATGAGCAGTTCTTC.

The CDR3: CSVEDLEAFF. The CDR3 bases are TGCAGCGTTGAAGATCTGGAGGCTTTCTTT. The rearrangement uses TRBV29-1 and TRBJ1-1; D gene unclear. Germline CDR1 reads SQVTM; CDR2 reads ANQGSEA. V was trimmed by 0 bases and J by 11 bases, leaving 7 bases between them. This CDR3 contains 10 residues.

DNA for the CDR3: TGTGCCAGCAACAGGGTGGAAGAGACCCAGTACTTC. It specifies CASNRVEETQYF. V and J are TRBV6-5 and TRBJ2-5, with a tentative D call TRBD1 (6 bases). Deletions cut 7 bases from V and 3 bases from J, with 9 bases between. The CDR3 runs 12 residues. Germline CDR1 and CDR2: MNHEY and SVGAGI.